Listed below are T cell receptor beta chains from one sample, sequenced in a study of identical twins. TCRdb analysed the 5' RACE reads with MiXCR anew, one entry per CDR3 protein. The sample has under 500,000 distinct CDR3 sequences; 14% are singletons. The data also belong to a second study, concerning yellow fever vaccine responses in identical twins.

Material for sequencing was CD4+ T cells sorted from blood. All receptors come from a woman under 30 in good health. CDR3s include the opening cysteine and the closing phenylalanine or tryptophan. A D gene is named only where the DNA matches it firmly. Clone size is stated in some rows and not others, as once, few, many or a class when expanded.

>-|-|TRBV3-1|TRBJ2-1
CASSQGGAPYNEQFF
TGTGCCAGCAGCCAGGGCGGGGCCCCCTACAATGAGCAGTTCTTC
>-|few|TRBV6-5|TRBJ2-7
CASSYWTSDTEQYF
TGTGCCAGCAGTTATTGGACGAGTGATACCGAGCAGTACTTC
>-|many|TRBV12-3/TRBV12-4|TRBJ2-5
CASSPGQGSLRQETQYF
TGTGCCAGCAGTCCAGGTCAGGGTAGCCTGCGTCAAGAGACCCAGTACTTC
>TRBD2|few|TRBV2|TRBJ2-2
CASKGTSIAGELFF
TGTGCCAGCAAGGGGACTAGTATAGCCGGGGAGCTGTTTTTT
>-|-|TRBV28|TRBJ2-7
CAIEDSGRRGQYF
TGTGCCATCGAGGATAGCGGCCGACGGGGGCAGTACTTC
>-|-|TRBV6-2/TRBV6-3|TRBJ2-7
CASSYDTLVGEQYF
TGTGCCAGCAGTTACGACACCTTGGTGGGCGAGCAGTACTTC
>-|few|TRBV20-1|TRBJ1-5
CSARTHVSNQPQHF
TGCAGTGCTAGAACGCATGTTAGCAATCAGCCCCAGCATTTT
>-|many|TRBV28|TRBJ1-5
CASSENLSNQPQHF
TGTGCCAGCAGTGAAAACCTTAGCAATCAGCCCCAGCATTTT
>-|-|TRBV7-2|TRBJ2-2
CASSSFQGSGELFF
TGTGCCAGCAGCTCATTTCAGGGTTCCGGGGAGCTGTTTTTT
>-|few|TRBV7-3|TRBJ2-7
CASSLNPGYSYEQYF
TGTGCCAGCAGCTTAAACCCAGGGTACTCCTACGAGCAGTACTTC
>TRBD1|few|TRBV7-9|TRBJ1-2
CASIKYTGANGYTF
TGTGCCAGCATCAAATACACAGGGGCCAATGGCTACACCTTC
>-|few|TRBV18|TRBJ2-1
CASSPKVYPGEQFF
TGTGCCAGCTCACCAAAAGTTTATCCGGGTGAGCAGTTCTTC
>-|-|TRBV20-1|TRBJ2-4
CSASYRGKNIQYF
TGCAGTGCTAGCTACCGGGGCAAAAACATTCAGTACTTC
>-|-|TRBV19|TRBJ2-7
CASSRSDTSSYEQYF
TGTGCCAGTAGTCGTTCAGACACGAGCTCCTACGAGCAGTACTTC
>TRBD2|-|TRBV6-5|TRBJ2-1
CASSYSSLAGAITYNEQFF
TGTGCCAGCAGTTACTCTAGTCTAGCGGGGGCCATTACCTACAATGAGCAGTTCTTC
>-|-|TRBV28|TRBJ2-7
CASISPWGQYF
TGTGCCAGCATCTCTCCGTGGGGGCAGTACTTC
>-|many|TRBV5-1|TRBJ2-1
CASSSAWGNEQFF
TGCGCCAGCAGCTCCGCGTGGGGCAATGAGCAGTTCTTC
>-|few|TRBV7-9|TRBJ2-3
CASRVPGGPGADTQYF
TGTGCCAGCAGAGTCCCCGGAGGGCCGGGCGCAGATACGCAGTATTTT
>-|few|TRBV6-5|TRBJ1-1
CASSYSRKGGRYTEAFF
TGTGCCAGCAGTTACTCTCGGAAGGGAGGAAGGTACACTGAAGCTTTCTTT
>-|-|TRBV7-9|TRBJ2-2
CASHTLSAGRRAGELFF
TGTGCCAGTCATACTTTGTCGGCCGGGAGAAGGGCCGGGGAGCTGTTTTTT
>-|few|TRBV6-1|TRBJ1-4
CASSVGPGLEEKLFF
TGTGCCAGCAGTGTCGGTCCGGGGCTGGAAGAAAAACTGTTTTTT
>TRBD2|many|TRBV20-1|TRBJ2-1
CSVDSGTSGNNEQFF
TGCAGTGTTGACTCCGGGACTAGCGGGAACAATGAGCAGTTCTTC
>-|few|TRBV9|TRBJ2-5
CASSVRAQETQYF
TGTGCCAGCAGCGTCCGGGCCCAAGAGACCCAGTACTTC
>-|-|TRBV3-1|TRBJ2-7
CASSQLDGDEQYF
TGTGCCAGCAGCCAACTCGACGGGGACGAGCAGTACTTC
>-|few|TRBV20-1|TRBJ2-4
CSAAGQVQYF
TGCAGTGCCGCAGGCCAGGTTCAGTACTTC
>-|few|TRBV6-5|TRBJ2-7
CASSYSRTRGAREQYF
TGTGCCAGCAGTTACTCCCGAACCCGGGGGGCGCGCGAGCAGTACTTC
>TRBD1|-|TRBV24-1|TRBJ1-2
CATSDLDRAYGYTF
TGTGCCACCAGTGATCTGGACAGGGCCTATGGCTACACCTTC
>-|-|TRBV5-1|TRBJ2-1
CASSLERGRNEQFF
TGCGCCAGCAGCCTCGAGAGAGGGCGCAATGAGCAGTTCTTC
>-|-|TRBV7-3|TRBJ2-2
CASSLTRRGPTGELFF
TGTGCCAGCAGCTTAACTCGGCGGGGCCCCACCGGGGAGCTGTTTTTT
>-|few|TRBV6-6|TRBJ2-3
CASSYINTQYF
TGTGCCAGCAGTTATATTAATACGCAGTATTTT
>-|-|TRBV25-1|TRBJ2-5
CASSEYETWAPQETQYF
TGTGCCAGCAGTGAATATGAAACTTGGGCCCCACAAGAGACCCAGTACTTC